The 27 T cell receptor beta chains below were found in one sample sequenced in a study of T cell repertoires in cytomegalovirus infection. A single record per CDR3 protein comes from TCRdb applying MiXCR to the reads. The sample contains approximately 160,000 distinct CDR3 sequences, 17% of which appear only once. The source material was CD8+ T cells from PBMCs. The receptors were sampled from a human donor in good health (CMV status not recorded). Some clones in this sample may be carry-over from other donors' samples.

This clonotype appeared many times. The genes are TRBV7-2 and TRBJ1-2; D call uncertain. The CDR3 contains 14 residues. CDR1 and CDR2 from the germline V gene are SGHTA and FQGNSA. The V end lost 4 bases, the J end lost 4 bases, and 13 bases lay between the germline ends. The CDR3 loop is CASSYPGDSYGYTF. The CDR3 DNA reads TGTGCCAGCAGCTACCCTGGGGATAGCTATGGCTACACCTTC.

A few counts support this clonotype. This chain uses TRBV11-2 with TRBJ2-3; D may be TRBD2 (7 bases). The CDR3 spans 16 residues. Trimming removed 4 bases from V and 4 bases from J, with 18 bases in between. Germline V lookup: CDR1 SGHAT, CDR2 FQNNGV. In DNA form, the CDR3 reads TGTGCCAGCAGCTCTAGGGGGGAGGGCCGATCAGATACGCAGTATTTT. Translating it yields CASSSRGEGRSDTQYF.

A few counts support this clonotype. The chain is built from TRBV20-1 and TRBJ2-1; 12 nucleotides match TRBD2. The germline CDR1 and CDR2 sequences are DFQATT and SNEGSKA (reference sequence). The CDR3 totals 19 residues. V lost 6 bases to trimming and J lost 0 bases; unmatched junction nucleotides: 15. CDR3 DNA sequence: TGCAGTGCCCCCCCGGGGACTAGCGGGTCCCTGAGCTCCTACAATGAGCAGTTCTTC. Translated: CSAPPGTSGSLSSYNEQFF.

In this sample, this clonotype turned up once. The chain carries TRBV2 and TRBJ2-2; possible D gene TRBD1, 6 bases. Trimming pared 6 bases from V and 6 bases from J, leaving 23 bases between. CDR3 length equals 17 residues. CDR1 and CDR2 from the germline V gene are SNHLY and FYNNEI. In nucleotides, the CDR3 is TGTGCCAGCAGCTACCATTTGGGGGCACACGGGCCCGGGGAGCTGTTTTTT. Protein: CASSYHLGAHGPGELFF.

This clonotype occurred many times. The chain couples TRBV7-2 to TRBJ1-1, with D possibly TRBD1 on 6 matching bases. V gave up 1 base and J gave up 8 bases, with 8 bases separating them. Germline V gene lookup returns CDR1 SGHTA and CDR2 FQGNSA. The CDR3 loop spans 12 amino acids. CDR3 sequence reads: CASSLGGPEAFF. CDR3 nucleotides: TGTGCCAGCAGCTTAGGGGGGCCGGAAGCTTTCTTT.

In this sample, this clonotype turned up many times. The DNA for the CDR3 is TGTGCCAGCAGCTTAGGCGTCTCCTACAATGAGCAGTTCTTC. Protein: CASSLGVSYNEQFF. The gene calls are TRBV7-2 and TRBJ2-1; no definite D call. The CDR3 runs 14 residues. V was shortened by 1 base and J by 0 bases, with 4 bases between the two germline ends. From germline, CDR1 is SGHTA and CDR2 FQGNSA.

The chain recombines TRBV6-2 or TRBV6-3 with TRBJ2-1; 7 nucleotides line up with TRBD2. The CDR3 runs 16 residues. Trimming took 5 bases from V and 8 from J; bases not matched to a gene: 15. Germline V gene sequence: CDR1 MNHEY, CDR2 SVGEGT. CDR3 region: CASSDHGGTIPDEQFF. CDR3 nucleotide sequence: TGTGCCAGCAGTGACCACGGGGGGACTATCCCCGATGAGCAGTTCTTC.

V is TRBV7-8 and J is TRBJ2-7, with D possibly TRBD1 on 5 matching bases. V lost 8 bases, J lost 3 bases, and 20 bases lay in between. The CDR3 loop spans 15 amino acids. Germline loops: CDR1 SGHVS, CDR2 FQNEAQ. The DNA for the CDR3 is TGTGCCAGCTCCGGTAGGGGCGCAAGCCACTACGAGCAGTACTTC. Translation gives CASSGRGASHYEQYF.

This clonotype was seen ten or more times. This CDR3 reads CASSQGRQGLYNEQFF. CDR3 nucleotides: TGTGCCAGCAGTCAGGGCCGACAGGGGCTCTACAATGAGCAGTTCTTC. The gene calls are TRBV7-9 and TRBJ2-1; 8 nucleotides match TRBD1. With V trimmed by 6 bases and J by 3 bases, 10 bases remained unmatched. This CDR3 has 16 residues. Germline lookup yields CDR1 SEHNR and CDR2 FQNEAQ (reference sequence).

This clonotype was counted between two and nine times. The V and J genes are TRBV5-5 and TRBJ2-2; 11 positions agree with TRBD2. Germline V gene data show CDR1 as SGHKS and CDR2 as YYEKEE (reference sequence). Losses at the gene ends were 3 bases for V and 4 bases for J; bases not matched to a gene: 2. This CDR3 contains 15 residues. CDR3 coding DNA: TGTGCCAGCAGCTGGCTAGCGGGAGGCACCGGGGAGCTGTTTTTT. Amino acid sequence: CASSWLAGGTGELFF.

This clonotype was recorded a few times. The V gene is TRBV6-2 or TRBV6-3, the J gene TRBJ2-2; no reliable D call. The CDR3 has 11 amino acids. From germline, CDR1 is MNHEY and CDR2 SVGEGT. Between the trimmed V and J ends, which lost 8 bases and 5 bases, there was a span of 6 bases. The CDR3 reads CASARTGELFF. CDR3 sequence (DNA): TGTGCCAGCGCCCGAACCGGGGAGCTGTTTTTT.

The genes are TRBV12-5 and TRBJ2-1; TRBD2 might be the D (5 bases). Per the germline V gene, CDR1 is LGHNT and CDR2 is FRNRAP. V lost 2 bases and J lost 9, with 11 bases in between. The CDR3 spans 13 residues. The CDR3 is CASGLTSLPEQFF. As DNA, the CDR3 is TGTGCTAGTGGTTTGACTAGTTTGCCTGAGCAGTTCTTC.

The chain links TRBV7-2 to TRBJ2-1, with TRBD1 matching 7 bases. V was pared by 5 bases and J by 5 bases, with 9 bases of the junction left unmatched. Germline CDR1 SGHTA, CDR2 FQGNSA. The CDR3 loop spans 15 amino acids. CDR3 DNA sequence: TGTGCCAGCAGCCCTCGACAGGGTTACGACAATGAGCAGTTCTTC. Translation: CASSPRQGYDNEQFF.

This clonotype was observed a few times. The chain couples TRBV19 to TRBJ2-1; 8 nucleotides match TRBD1. This CDR3 has 15 residues. Per germline, CDR1 LNHDA and CDR2 SQIVND (reference sequence). V lost 7 bases to trimming and J lost 9 bases; unmatched junction nucleotides: 14. The CDR3 DNA reads TGTGCCAGTAAGACCGACCAGGGGGCTCTGGCTGAGCAGTTCTTC. Translated: CASKTDQGALAEQFF.

The chain employs TRBV14 and TRBJ1-1; D gene unclear. The CDR3 length is 13 residues. Germline CDR1 SGHDN, CDR2 FVKESK. The germline V and J ends were trimmed by 3 bases and 1 base, with 6 bases remaining between them. This chain's CDR3 is CASSQGRNTEAFF. The CDR3 DNA reads TGTGCCAGCAGCCAGGGCCGGAACACTGAAGCTTTCTTT.

This clonotype turned up a few times. This chain uses TRBV11-2 with TRBJ1-1; tentative D call: TRBD1 (5 bases). Per germline, CDR1 SGHAT and CDR2 FQNNGV. V lost 4 bases and J lost 1, with 10 bases in between. The CDR3 is made up of 14 amino acids. CDR3 region: CASSYLQGNTEAFF. CDR3 bases: TGTGCCAGCAGCTACCTCCAGGGGAACACTGAAGCTTTCTTT.

Only a few counts were recorded for this clonotype. The chain recombines TRBV7-6 with TRBJ1-2; D possibly corresponds to TRBD1 (5 bases). V lost 5 bases and J lost 6, with 7 bases in between. CDR3 length: 11 residues. CDR1 SGHVS and CDR2 FNYEAQ come from the germline V gene. The CDR3 loop is CASSAGHGYTF. The CDR3, as DNA: TGTGCCAGCAGCGCGGGGCATGGCTACACCTTC.

The V gene is TRBV7-2, the J gene TRBJ2-6; a possible D gene is TRBD2 (7 bases). Germline-derived CDR1 and CDR2 are SGHTA and FQGNSA. The V end lost 7 bases, the J end lost 2 bases, and 12 bases lay between the germline ends. CDR3 length: 15 amino acids. The CDR3 reads CASTGEGAGANVLTF. CDR3 nucleotide sequence: TGTGCCAGCACCGGGGAGGGGGCTGGGGCCAACGTCCTGACTTTC.

This clonotype was seen more than once but under ten times. This sequence joins TRBV11-2 and TRBJ2-7; 11 bases agree with TRBD2. CDR1 is SGHAT and CDR2 is FQNNGV in the germline V gene. The V segment lost 2 bases and the J segment 0 bases; nucleotides outside the gene matches: 3. CDR3 length: 16 residues. The CDR3 DNA reads as TGTGCCAGCAGCTTAACTAGCGGGAGCATCTCCTACGAGCAGTACTTC. It is translated as CASSLTSGSISYEQYF.

The gene calls are TRBV7-3 and TRBJ2-3; no clear D. Germline CDR1 and CDR2: SGHTA and FQGTGA. V gave up 1 base and J gave up 2 bases, with 7 bases separating them. The CDR3 has 14 residues. The CDR3 sequence is CASSLNSYTDTQYF. DNA of the CDR3: TGTGCCAGCAGCTTAAACAGCTACACAGATACGCAGTATTTT.

A few counts support this clonotype. The chain recombines TRBV7-6 with TRBJ1-1, with TRBD1 matching 7 bases. Per germline, CDR1 SGHVS and CDR2 FNYEAQ. The CDR3 totals 14 residues. Trimming cost V 1 base and J 4 bases; bases outside gene matches: 3. CDR3 DNA: TGTGCCAGCAGCTTAGGCCCAGGGGGCACTGAAGCTTTCTTT. Protein: CASSLGPGGTEAFF.

This clonotype was detected only a few times. The chain links TRBV7-8 to TRBJ2-2, with a tentative D call TRBD2 (6 bases). The CDR3 has 15 residues. Trimming removed 2 bases at V and 3 bases at J, with 10 bases between. The germline gives CDR1 SGHVS, CDR2 FQNEAQ. CDR3 DNA: TGTGCCAGCAGCTTAAGGGAGGAGTACACCGGGGAGCTGTTTTTT. This sequence encodes CASSLREEYTGELFF.

There are a few counts of this clonotype. V gene TRBV7-9 combines with J gene TRBJ2-7; 9 bases match TRBD1. The V and J ends lost 6 bases and 5 bases, in that order; junction bases with no gene match: 14. The CDR3 is made up of 16 amino acids. Germline V lookup: CDR1 SEHNR, CDR2 FQNEAQ (reference sequence). The CDR3 DNA is TGTGCCAGCAGTTGGGCCGCCGGGACAGGGTATGACGAGCAGTACTTC. Translation: CASSWAAGTGYDEQYF. The entire variable domain, with the rest obtained from reference TRBV7-9 and TRBJ2-7, is as follows: DTGVSQNPRHKITKRGQNVTFRCDPISEHNRLYWYRQTLGQGPEFLTYFQNEAQLEKSRLLSDRFSAERPKGSFSTLEIQRTEQGDSAMYLCASSWAAGTGYDEQYFGPGTRLTVT.

In this sample, this clonotype turned up a few times. The chain employs TRBV7-9 and TRBJ1-3; D is uncertain. Per the germline V gene, CDR1 is SEHNR and CDR2 is FQNEAQ (reference sequence). Trimming cost V 5 bases and J 0 bases, with 11 bases left between them. The CDR3 has 15 residues. The CDR3 loop is CASSPWTASGNTIYF. CDR3 sequence (DNA): TGTGCCAGCAGCCCTTGGACGGCCTCTGGAAACACCATATATTTT.

This clonotype has a handful of counts. The V gene is TRBV7-9, the J gene TRBJ2-2, with D perhaps matching TRBD1 or TRBD2 (5 bases each). The CDR3 has 16 residues. From germline, CDR1 is SEHNR and CDR2 FQNEAQ (reference sequence). V was shortened by 6 bases and J by 1 base, with 15 bases between the two germline ends. The CDR3, as DNA: TGTGCCAGCAGTTCCTCCGGGACGAGGAACACCGGGGAGCTGTTTTTT. It is translated as CASSSSGTRNTGELFF.

The rearrangement joins TRBV28 to TRBJ2-7, with 10 nucleotides matching TRBD2. Germline loops: CDR1 MDHEN, CDR2 SYDVKM. The trim removed 3 bases at V and 1 base at J, leaving 9 bases unmatched. The CDR3 sequence is 17 residues long. Written as DNA, the CDR3 is TGTGCCAGCAGTTTCCGACCGGGACTAGCGCCTTCCTACGAGCAGTACTTC. Its translation is CASSFRPGLAPSYEQYF. The whole variable domain, filled in from reference TRBV28 and TRBJ2-7, reads DVKVTQSSRYLVKRTGEKVFLECVQDMDHENMFWYRQDPGLGLRLIYFSYDVKMKEKGDIPEGYSVSREKKERFSLILESASTNQTSMYLCASSFRPGLAPSYEQYFGPGTRLTVT.

This chain uses TRBV7-6 with TRBJ2-1, with D perhaps matching TRBD2 (6 bases). Germline assignment: CDR1 SGHVS and CDR2 FNYEAQ. The CDR3 length is 14 residues. V was pared by 8 bases and J by 2 bases, with 13 bases between. The CDR3 protein is CASAKGGTYNEQFF. As DNA, the CDR3 is TGTGCCAGCGCAAAGGGAGGTACCTACAATGAGCAGTTCTTC.